This T cell receptor (beta chain) was identified during a study of response to subunit inactivated influenza vaccine. Study-level points and caveats: A suggestion made by the authors is that each seasonal influenza vaccination recruits few new T cells.

V lost 0 bases to trimming and J lost 2 bases, with 12 bases between them. The CDR3 runs to 15 residues. In germline, CDR1 is SGDLS, CDR2 YYNGEE. TCRdb fed the RT-PCR reads into MiXCR, producing one record per CDR3 protein. This sample has 170,000 or so distinct CDR3 sequences; approximately 12% occur once, and the top ten carry roughly 36%. Of note for this clonotype: Its target is not known.

This chain links TRBV9 with TRBJ2-7, with a possible D match to TRBD2 (5 bases). This receptor was taken from a man between 50 and 69 years old who received an inactivated influenza vaccine. The sample was CD8+ T cells sorted from PBMCs, taken 23 months after vaccination. CDR3 amino acids: CASSVAGSVTYEQYF. The CDR3 bases are TGTGCCAGCAGCGTAGCAGGTAGCGTAACCTACGAGCAGTACTTC.